The clone carrying this T cell receptor beta chain has a single count. This entry comes from a study of T-cell reconstitution after alpha-beta-depleted transplantation in children. A library of TCRbeta sequences, prepared with unique molecular identifiers, was generated. TCRdb analysed the PCR reads with MiXCR anew, one entry per CDR3 protein. The sample holds 800,000 to 1,000,000 distinct CDR3 sequences; 25% to 35% are singletons and the top ten take more than 25%. Trimming removed 6 bases from V and 4 bases from J; junction bases left unmatched: 12. Germline CDR1 and CDR2: SNHLY and FYNNEI. This CDR3 contains 16 residues.

The receptor was isolated from a boy in the first two years of life who had a stem cell transplant for SCID, so the T cells may come from the graft donor. V usage is TRBV2 and J usage is TRBJ2-5, with 9 bases fitting TRBD1. Sequencing used PBMCs, mostly from graft donor cells, obtained 360 days after TCRalphabeta/CD19-depleted stem cell transplant. Here the CDR3 DNA reads TGTGCCAGCAGGCACCGGGACAGGGTATCGGCAGAGACCCAGTACTTC. This codes for CASRHRDRVSAETQYF.